This T cell receptor beta chain was sequenced during a study of blood T cell repertoires in COVID-19. Study details: Samples came from the United States, Italy and Spain, spanning acute and convalescent COVID-19.

Germline loops: CDR1 SNHLY, CDR2 FYNNEI. The CDR3 length is 14 residues. J gave up 6 bases and V 4 bases, and 3 bases lay outside the gene matches. The cohort comprised adults aged 18 to 89 years residing in approximately 25 US areas. Cohorts were determined from participant-reported clinical history. This clone appeared once. The data were produced by immunoSEQ multiplex PCR, yet TCRdb's version contains in-frame clones alone and is incomplete. The repertoire holds 200,000 or so clones, with 88% as singletons. This sequence joins TRBV2 and TRBJ1-4; 9 bases are a match to TRBD1. The receptor's source is a woman aged 30 to 39 who had recovered from COVID-19. Sequenced: PBMCs or T cells enriched from blood (not recorded which). Here the CDR3 DNA reads TGTGCCAGCAGTGTTACAGGGGGCGATGAAAAACTGTTTTTT. It is translated as CASSVTGGDEKLFF.